This TCR beta chain derives from a study of CD8 T cells in Susac syndrome. RNA was extracted with the RNeasy kit, and a quantity of 0.5 to 1 ug was reverse transcribed using random hexamers. A multiplex approach, immunoSEQ multiplex PCR, amplified TCR beta CDR3 across 54 Vbeta and 13 Jbeta. Using its own MiXCR run on the immunoSEQ multiplex PCR reads, TCRdb lists one record per CDR3 protein. Here the sample spans 100,000 to 150,000 distinct CDR3 sequences, roughly 96% being singletons. V dropped 5 bases and J dropped 1 base, with 9 bases sitting between them. The CDR3 length is 14 residues. Per the germline V gene, CDR1 is LGHDT and CDR2 is YNNKEL (reference sequence). TCR beta was sequenced from blood CD8+ and CD4+ T cells. Healthy donors were controls matched for age and sex.

Sequencing was done on a sample of CD4+ T cells from PBMCs. This receptor was obtained from a human donor in good health. This chain links TRBV3-1 with TRBJ1-5; no definite D call. CDR3 DNA sequence: TGTGCCAGCAGCGGGCTGGGAAGCAATCAGCCCCAGCATTTT. Translating it yields CASSGLGSNQPQHF.